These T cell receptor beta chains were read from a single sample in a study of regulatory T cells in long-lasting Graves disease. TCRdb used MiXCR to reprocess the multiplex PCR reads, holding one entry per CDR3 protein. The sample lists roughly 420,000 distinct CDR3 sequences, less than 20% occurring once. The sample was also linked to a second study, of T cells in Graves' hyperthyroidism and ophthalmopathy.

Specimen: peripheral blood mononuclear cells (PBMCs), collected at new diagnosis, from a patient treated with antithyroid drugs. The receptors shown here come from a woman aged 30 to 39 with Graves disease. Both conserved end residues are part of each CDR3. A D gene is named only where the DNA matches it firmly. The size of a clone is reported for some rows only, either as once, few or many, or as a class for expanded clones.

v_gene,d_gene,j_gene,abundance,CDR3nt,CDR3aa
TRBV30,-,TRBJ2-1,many,TGTGCCTGGATCGGGGCGGGGACCTACAATGAGCAGTTCTTC,CAWIGAGTYNEQFF
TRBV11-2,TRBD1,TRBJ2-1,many,TGTGCCAGCAACCATCCCCCGGGACAGGGCTCCTACAATGAGCAGTTCTTC,CASNHPPGQGSYNEQFF
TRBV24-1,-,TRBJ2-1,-,TGTGCCACCAGTGACCCGGACCCCACCTCGGTTGAGCAGTTCTTC,CATSDPDPTSVEQFF
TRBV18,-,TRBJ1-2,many,TGTGCCAGCACCCAGGGGCAGGGAGACGGCTACACCTTC,CASTQGQGDGYTF
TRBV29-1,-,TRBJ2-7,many,TGCAGCGTTGGGACTGCTATAACCTACGAGCAGTACTTC,CSVGTAITYEQYF
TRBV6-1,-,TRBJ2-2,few,TGTGCCAGCAGTCCCGGCCACCGGGCCCTCACCGGGGAGCTGTTTTTT,CASSPGHRALTGELFF
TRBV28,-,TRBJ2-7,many,TGTGCCAGCAGTCCAATAAACAGGGCGGGCTACGAGCAGTACTTC,CASSPINRAGYEQYF
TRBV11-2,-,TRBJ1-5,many,TGTGCCAGCAGCTTACAGGTCGGATATCAGCCCCAGCATTTT,CASSLQVGYQPQHF
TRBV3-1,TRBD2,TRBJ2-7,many,TGTGCCAGCAGCCGCGGATTAACTAGCGGGAACTCCTACGAGCAGTACTTC,CASSRGLTSGNSYEQYF
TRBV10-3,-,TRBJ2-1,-,TGTGCCATCAGTGAGTCTGGACCGTTTGATGAGCAGTTCTTC,CAISESGPFDEQFF
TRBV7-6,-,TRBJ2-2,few,TGTGCCAGCAGTTACCAGACTGGACCGAACACCGGGGAGCTGTTTTTT,CASSYQTGPNTGELFF
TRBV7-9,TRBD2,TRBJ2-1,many,TGTGCCAGCAGCCGAAAAAGGACTAGCCTCCACAATGAGCAGTTCTTC,CASSRKRTSLHNEQFF
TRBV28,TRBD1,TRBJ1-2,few,TGTGCCAGCAAACCCCCGACAGGGTACTATGGCTACACCTTC,CASKPPTGYYGYTF
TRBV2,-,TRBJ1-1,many,TGTGCCAGCAGCCATCGGGGGCAACTCACTGAAGCTTTCTTT,CASSHRGQLTEAFF
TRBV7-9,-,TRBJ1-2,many,TGTGCCAGCAGCTTTTTAGGGGGGAACGATGGCTACACCTTC,CASSFLGGNDGYTF